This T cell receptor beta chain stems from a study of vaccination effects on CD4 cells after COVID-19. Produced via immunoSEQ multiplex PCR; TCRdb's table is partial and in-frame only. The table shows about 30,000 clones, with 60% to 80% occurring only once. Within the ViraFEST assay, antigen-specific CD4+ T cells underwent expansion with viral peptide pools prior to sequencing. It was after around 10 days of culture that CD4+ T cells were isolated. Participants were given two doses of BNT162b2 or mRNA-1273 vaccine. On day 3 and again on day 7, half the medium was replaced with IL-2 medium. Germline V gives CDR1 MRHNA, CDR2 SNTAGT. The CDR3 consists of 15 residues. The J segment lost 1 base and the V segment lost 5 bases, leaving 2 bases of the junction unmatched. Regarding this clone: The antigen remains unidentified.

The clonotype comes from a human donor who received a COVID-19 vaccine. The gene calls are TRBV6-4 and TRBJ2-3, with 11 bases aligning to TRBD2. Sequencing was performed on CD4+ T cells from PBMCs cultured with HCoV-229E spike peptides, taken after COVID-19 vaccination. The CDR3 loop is CASSLTSGGTDTQYF. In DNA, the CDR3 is TGTGCCAGCAGTCTGACTAGCGGGGGCACAGATACGCAGTATTTT.